These 32 T cell receptor beta chains share one sample of origin, sequenced in a study of human T cells and chemical hapten exposure. TCRdb re-called the RACE reads with MiXCR, one entry per CDR3 protein. The table shows about 260,000 distinct CDR3 sequences, with approximately 8.4% occurring only once. The time point was: pre-sensitization, week 0. Treatment in this sample: therapeutic diphenylcyclopropenone sensitization with weekly scalp DPC. Sequencing used whole blood, obtained in connection with sensitization to the hapten diphenylcyclopropenone (DPC). All receptors derive from a woman aged 40 to 50 with alopecia areata. Some clones in this sample may be carry-over from other donors' samples.

V gene TRBV7-2 combines with J gene TRBJ1-6; D gene ambiguous. Trimming took off 0 bases at V and 0 bases at J, with 12 bases between the two ends. Germline V gene lookup returns CDR1 SGHTA and CDR2 FQGNSA. This CDR3 region has 18 residues. The CDR3 region is CASSLALRRSSYNSPLHF. CDR3 in DNA: TGTGCCAGCAGCTTAGCTCTCCGGCGTAGCTCCTATAATTCACCCCTCCACTTT.

This chain connects TRBV3-1 to TRBJ2-7, with TRBD2 identical over 7 bases. Germline loops: CDR1 LGHDT, CDR2 YNNKEL (reference sequence). The CDR3 has 15 residues. The junction had 10 bases not matched to a gene; V was cut back by 4 bases and J by 4 bases. This CDR3 is CASSLSAGFRYEQYF. CDR3 coding DNA: TGTGCCAGCAGCCTATCAGCGGGATTCCGGTACGAGCAGTACTTC.

The rearrangement joins TRBV6-5 to TRBJ1-6; the match to TRBD1 covers 7 bases. The V gene's germline CDR1 is MNHEY and CDR2 SVGAGI. The CDR3 is 17 residues long. V was pared by 0 bases and J by 8 bases, with 10 bases of the junction left unmatched. CDR3 in amino acids: CASSYSFATGLDSPLHF. Here the CDR3 DNA reads TGTGCCAGCAGTTACTCCTTTGCGACAGGGTTGGATTCACCCCTCCACTTT.

This clonotype was found many times. This sequence joins TRBV12-3 or TRBV12-4 and TRBJ1-1; D unclear. V lost 3 bases to trimming and J lost 11 bases, with 13 bases between them. The CDR3 runs to 12 residues. The CDR3 nucleotides are TGTGCCAGCAGTTTGGCTCTTCCCTGGGCTTTCTTT. Translated: CASSLALPWAFF.

This clonotype was recorded many times. This rearrangement joins TRBV11-2 to TRBJ2-3, with 10 bases aligning to TRBD2. The V and J ends lost 5 bases and 1 base, in that order; junction bases with no gene match: 6. Germline lookup yields CDR1 SGHAT and CDR2 FQNNGV. The CDR3 loop spans 16 amino acids. The CDR3 loop reads CASSPRLAGRTDTQYF. The CDR3 region has the DNA TGTGCCAGCAGCCCCCGACTAGCGGGCCGCACAGATACGCAGTATTTT.

In its sample, this clonotype was seen a few times. The J gene is TRBJ2-5, the V gene TRBV5-6, with D perhaps TRBD2 (5 bases). The CDR3 runs to 14 residues. V lost 0 bases to trimming and J lost 3 bases, with 9 bases between them. Germline-derived CDR1 and CDR2 are SGHDT and YYEEEE. The CDR3 DNA reads as TGTGCCAGCAGCTTGGATTCCGGGGAAGAGACCCAGTACTTC. This gives the protein CASSLDSGEETQYF.

This clonotype was observed a few times. The chain has TRBV11-3 and TRBJ2-1; TRBD2 might be the D (7 bases). Looked up from germline, CDR1 is SGHNT and CDR2 is YENEEA. Trimming left V 3 bases short and J 6 bases short, with 12 bases between. CDR3 length equals 14 residues. The chain's CDR3 is CASSLGGTINEQFF. The CDR3 DNA sequence: TGTGCCAGCAGCTTGGGAGGGACAATCAATGAGCAGTTCTTC.

There are a few counts of this clonotype. The gene calls are TRBV5-1 and TRBJ2-7, with a tentative D call TRBD2 (5 bases). V lost 1 base, J lost 3 bases, and 14 bases lay in between. The CDR3 is 15 residues long. The germline gives CDR1 SGHRS, CDR2 YFSETQ. The CDR3 loop is CASSLMAARGYEQYF. DNA for the CDR3: TGCGCCAGCAGCTTGATGGCAGCCCGGGGCTACGAGCAGTACTTC.

V is TRBV7-9 and J is TRBJ1-1; D remains ambiguous. The length of the CDR3 is 14 residues. Germline V gene sequence: CDR1 SEHNR, CDR2 FQNEAQ (reference sequence). Trimming removed 4 bases from V and 0 bases from J, with 9 bases in between. CDR3 sequence reads: CASSSPVMNTEAFF. The CDR3 region has the DNA TGTGCCAGCAGCTCACCCGTCATGAACACTGAAGCTTTCTTT.

The chain has TRBV6-2 or TRBV6-3 and TRBJ2-2; D remains unclear. Germline V gives CDR1 MNHEY, CDR2 SVGEGT. CDR3 length: 16 amino acids. V was cut by 2 bases and J by 1 base, with 11 bases left in between. The CDR3 bases are TGTGCCAGCAGTTACCATCCAGCTAGGAACACCGGGGAGCTGTTTTTT. Amino acids: CASSYHPARNTGELFF.

The V gene is TRBV19, the J gene TRBJ2-7; D remains ambiguous. The V gene's germline CDR1 is LNHDA and CDR2 SQIVND (reference sequence). This CDR3 contains 13 residues. V was clipped by 4 bases and J by 2 bases, with 9 bases between them. Written as DNA, the CDR3 is TGTGCCAGTAGTACAGCTACAACCTACGAGCAGTACTTC. Its protein product is CASSTATTYEQYF.

In this sample, this clonotype turned up a few times. V and J are TRBV5-1 and TRBJ2-2; D not resolved. Deletions cut 5 bases from V and 3 bases from J, with 11 bases between. Per germline, CDR1 SGHRS and CDR2 YFSETQ. The CDR3 covers 14 residues. CDR3 DNA: TGCGCCAGCAGATCAAACAGAGACACCGGGGAGCTGTTTTTT. This translates into CASRSNRDTGELFF.

In its sample, this clonotype was seen many times. The gene calls are TRBV5-4 and TRBJ2-2, with no clear D. CDR3 size: 13 residues. Per the germline V gene, CDR1 is SGHNT and CDR2 is YYREEE (reference sequence). Trimming took off 4 bases at V and 1 base at J, with 5 bases between the two ends. The CDR3 bases are TGTGCCAGCAGCGGAAGGAACACCGGGGAGCTGTTTTTT. Amino acids: CASSGRNTGELFF.

The V and J genes are TRBV7-9 and TRBJ2-5; unclear D gene. CDR3 length: 14 amino acids. Trimming left V 2 bases short and J 3 bases short, with 10 bases between. Germline-derived CDR1 and CDR2 are SEHNR and FQNEAQ (reference sequence). CDR3 DNA: TGTGCCAGCAGCTTAAACGGCCCCGAAGAGACCCAGTACTTC. This translates into CASSLNGPEETQYF.

The chain employs TRBV12-3 or TRBV12-4 and TRBJ2-3; 9 nucleotides align to TRBD1. With 3 bases clipped from V and 0 bases from J, the junction kept 13 bases outside the gene matches. This CDR3 contains 19 residues. This chain's CDR3 is CASSFRTGALHTSTDTQYF. DNA of the CDR3: TGTGCCAGCAGTTTTCGGACAGGGGCCCTTCATACTAGCACAGATACGCAGTATTTT.

Ten or more counts support this clonotype. The chain couples TRBV29-1 to TRBJ2-3; D is undetermined. This CDR3 contains 12 residues. V lost 8 bases, J lost 1 base, and 10 bases lay in between. The germline V gene has CDR1 SQVTM and CDR2 ANQGSEA. The CDR3: CSCGPGTDTQYF. In DNA form, the CDR3 reads TGCAGCTGCGGACCGGGCACAGATACGCAGTATTTT.

This clonotype has more than one count but fewer than ten. V and J are TRBV15 and TRBJ2-2; D is unclear. Between the trimmed V and J ends, which lost 1 base and 6 bases, there was a span of 3 bases. This CDR3 region has 12 residues. The germline CDR1 and CDR2 sequences are LNHNV and YYDKDF (reference sequence). CDR3 nucleotide sequence: TGTGCCACCAGCAGAGCGCCCGGGGAGCTGTTTTTT. Residues: CATSRAPGELFF.

This clonotype showed up many times. The rearrangement joins TRBV11-1 to TRBJ2-1; TRBD2 aligns across 7 bases. The V and J ends lost 2 bases and 8 bases, in that order; junction bases with no gene match: 6. Germline V gene data show CDR1 as SGHAT and CDR2 as FQDESV (reference sequence). The CDR3 runs 14 residues. The CDR3 nucleotides read TGTGCCAGCAGCTTACTAGCGGCTAACGATGAGCAGTTCTTC. This encodes CASSLLAANDEQFF.

Many counts were recorded for this clonotype. The chain is built from TRBV5-1 and TRBJ2-3; a possible D gene is TRBD1 (5 bases). CDR1 and CDR2 (germline): SGHRS, YFSETQ. Trimming removed 4 bases at V and 6 bases at J, with 9 bases between. The CDR3 totals 12 residues. The CDR3 sequence is CASSRRADTQYF. The CDR3 DNA follows: TGCGCCAGCAGCCGCAGGGCGGATACGCAGTATTTT.

J is TRBJ1-2 and V is TRBV18; the D is unclear. This CDR3 contains 14 residues. Germline V gives CDR1 KGHSH, CDR2 LQKENI. Trimming stripped 0 bases from V and 2 bases from J, with 7 bases between. The CDR3 protein is CASSPPTLNYGYTF. Written as DNA, the CDR3 is TGTGCCAGCTCACCACCCACATTAAACTATGGCTACACCTTC.

In this sample, this clonotype turned up many times. The rearrangement joins TRBV7-6 to TRBJ2-7, with D tentatively TRBD1 or TRBD2 (5 bases each). The CDR3 consists of 14 residues. V gave up 5 bases and J gave up 5 bases, with 16 bases separating them. CDR1 and CDR2 from the germline V gene are SGHVS and FNYEAQ. The CDR3 coding sequence is TGTGCCAGCAGCCAAGCGGCTGGGGACCACGAGCAGTACTTC. It is translated as CASSQAAGDHEQYF.

J is TRBJ2-2 and V is TRBV27; D unclear. In germline, CDR1 is MNHEY, CDR2 SMNVEV (reference sequence). CDR3 size: 9 residues. Trimming cost V 6 bases and J 9 bases, with 2 bases left between them. The DNA for the CDR3 is TGTGCCAGCAGCAGGGAGCTGTTTTTT. The encoded protein is CASSRELFF.

This clonotype was seen more than once but under ten times. The V gene is TRBV24-1, the J gene TRBJ2-7, with unresolved D. The CDR3 spans 14 residues. V shed 1 base and J shed 3 bases, with 9 bases lying between them. The V gene's germline CDR1 is KGHDR and CDR2 SFDVKD. The CDR3 loop is CATSDLIPIYEQYF. The CDR3, as DNA: TGTGCCACCAGTGATTTAATTCCCATCTACGAGCAGTACTTC.

This rearrangement joins TRBV10-3 to TRBJ2-7; D is unclear. CDR1 is ENHRY and CDR2 is SYGVKD in the germline V gene. V was shortened by 6 bases and J by 2 bases, with 14 bases between the two germline ends. The CDR3 length is 14 residues. The CDR3 coding sequence is TGTGCCATCAGGCCGGCAGGAGCTACCTACGAGCAGTACTTC. It is translated as CAIRPAGATYEQYF.

This sequence joins TRBV7-3 and TRBJ2-3; D possibly corresponds to TRBD1 (5 bases). This CDR3 has 12 residues. Between the trimmed V and J ends, which lost 5 bases and 9 bases, there was a span of 12 bases. The germline V gene has CDR1 SGHTA and CDR2 FQGTGA. DNA of the CDR3: TGTGCCAGCAGCCACGACAGTAGGACGCAGTATTTT. It encodes CASSHDSRTQYF.

This clonotype has only a few counts. The chain uses TRBV3-1 and TRBJ2-7; either TRBD1 or TRBD2 may supply D (5 bases each). The CDR3 has 16 residues. The germline CDR1 and CDR2 sequences are LGHDT and YNNKEL (reference sequence). V was shortened by 1 base and J by 5 bases, with 18 bases between the two germline ends. The CDR3 protein is CASSQGPGRLSNEQYF. CDR3 in DNA: TGTGCCAGCAGCCAAGGTCCGGGGCGGCTGAGTAACGAGCAGTACTTC.

This clonotype was detected ten times or more. V usage is TRBV9 and J usage is TRBJ1-6, with unresolved D. The length of the CDR3 is 12 residues. Trimming pared 10 bases from V and 6 bases from J, leaving 11 bases between. Germline V gives CDR1 SGDLS, CDR2 YYNGEE. For the CDR3, the DNA is TGTGCCCGTTACTTTGGTAATTCACCCCTCCACTTT. Translating it yields CARYFGNSPLHF.

This clonotype was observed many times. CDR3: CASSRIMNTEAFF. In DNA form, the CDR3 reads TGTGCCAGCAGCAGGATAATGAACACTGAAGCTTTCTTT. The chain combines TRBV7-8 with TRBJ1-1; D call uncertain. Germline CDR1 is SGHVS and CDR2 is FQNEAQ. The CDR3 length is 13 residues. Trimming removed 5 bases from V and 0 bases from J, with 7 bases in between.

The chain links TRBV20-1 to TRBJ2-7, with 7 nucleotides matching TRBD2. Germline assignment: CDR1 DFQATT and CDR2 SNEGSKA (reference sequence). The ends lost 5 bases at V and 3 bases at J; junction bases unmatched: 7. The CDR3 has 13 residues. This CDR3 reads CSARDYPNYEQYF. The CDR3 bases are TGCAGTGCTCGGGACTACCCCAACTACGAGCAGTACTTC.

This clonotype was seen ten or more times. The V call is TRBV7-8, the J call TRBJ1-1; 11 bases align to TRBD1. Germline V gives CDR1 SGHVS, CDR2 FQNEAQ. Trimming took 4 bases from V and 5 from J; bases not matched to a gene: 3. The CDR3 is made up of 14 amino acids. CDR3 DNA: TGTGCCAGCAGCTCCAGGGACAGGGGGACTGAAGCTTTCTTT. It is translated as CASSSRDRGTEAFF. Variable domain in full (rest from reference TRBV7-8 and TRBJ1-1): GAGVSQSPRYKVAKRGQDVALRCDPISGHVSLFWYQQALGQGPEFLTYFQNEAQLDKSGLPSDRFFAERPEGSVSTLKIQRTQQEDSAVYLCASSSRDRGTEAFFGQGTRLTVV.

This clonotype was picked up many times. V gene TRBV2 combines with J gene TRBJ1-1; the D is unclear. The germline V gene has CDR1 SNHLY and CDR2 FYNNEI. V was shortened by 8 bases and J by 0 bases, with 10 bases between the two germline ends. The CDR3 has 13 residues. The CDR3 DNA sequence: TGTGCCAGCGAAGAGAATCTGAACACTGAAGCTTTCTTT. Amino acid sequence: CASEENLNTEAFF.

A few counts support this clonotype. The gene calls are TRBV28 and TRBJ2-7, with D perhaps TRBD2 (5 bases). CDR1 MDHEN and CDR2 SYDVKM come from the germline V gene. This CDR3 region has 14 residues. V was trimmed by 6 bases and J by 9 bases, leaving 21 bases between them. The CDR3 DNA reads TGTGCCAGCAGGGGCGGGTTAGTAGAACTAGGGCAGTACTTC. Protein: CASRGGLVELGQYF.